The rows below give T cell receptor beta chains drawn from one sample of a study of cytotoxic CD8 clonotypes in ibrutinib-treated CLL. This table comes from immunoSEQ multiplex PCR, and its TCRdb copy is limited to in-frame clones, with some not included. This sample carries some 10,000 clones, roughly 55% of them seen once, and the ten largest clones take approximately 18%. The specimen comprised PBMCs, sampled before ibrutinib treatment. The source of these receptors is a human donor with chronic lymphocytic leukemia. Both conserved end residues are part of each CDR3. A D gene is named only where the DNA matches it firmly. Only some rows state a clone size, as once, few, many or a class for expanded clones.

CDR3 DNA: TGTGCCAGCAGCCAGGGGCGGGACAGGGGCTATGAAAAACTGTTTTTT; CDR3 protein: CASSQGRDRGYEKLFF; V gene: TRBV4-2; J gene: TRBJ1-4; clone size: NA; D gene: TRBD1
CDR3 DNA: TGCGCCAGCAGCTTGGGGACAGGGAAAGGAAACACCATATATTTT; CDR3 protein: CASSLGTGKGNTIYF; V gene: TRBV5-1; J gene: TRBJ1-3; clone size: once; D gene: TRBD1
CDR3 DNA: TGTGCCAGCAGCCAATCCTTAAGTGGGGCCTACGAGCAGTACTTC; CDR3 protein: CASSQSLSGAYEQYF; V gene: TRBV4-2; J gene: TRBJ2-7; clone size: few; D gene: NA
CDR3 DNA: TGTGCCAGTAGTAGTCTCCCTAGCATGAAGACCCAGTACTTC; CDR3 protein: CASSSLPSMKTQYF; V gene: TRBV19; J gene: TRBJ2-5; clone size: NA; D gene: NA
CDR3 DNA: TGTGCCAGCTCACCACTAGGGACTAATGAAAAACTGTTTTTT; CDR3 protein: CASSPLGTNEKLFF; V gene: TRBV18; J gene: TRBJ1-4; clone size: NA; D gene: NA
CDR3 DNA: TGTGCCAGCAGTCGAAGCCAGCCCAAGACCGGGGAGCTGTTTTTT; CDR3 protein: CASSRSQPKTGELFF; V gene: TRBV2; J gene: TRBJ2-2; clone size: few; D gene: NA
CDR3 DNA: TGCGCCAGCAACCTCTGGGACAAGTCGAATCAGCCCCAGCATTTT; CDR3 protein: CASNLWDKSNQPQHF; V gene: TRBV4-1; J gene: TRBJ1-5; clone size: NA; D gene: NA
CDR3 DNA: TGTGCCAGCTCACCACCGACCGGGACTAACCATGAGCAGTTCTTC; CDR3 protein: CASSPPTGTNHEQFF; V gene: TRBV18; J gene: TRBJ2-1; clone size: NA; D gene: TRBD2
CDR3 DNA: TGTGCCAGCAGTTTCAGGGAGCCACGGAGCAATCAGCCCCAGCATTTT; CDR3 protein: CASSFREPRSNQPQHF; V gene: TRBV27; J gene: TRBJ1-5; clone size: NA; D gene: NA
CDR3 DNA: TGTGCCAGCAGTGCAACTAATGAAAAACTGTTTTTT; CDR3 protein: CASSATNEKLFF; V gene: TRBV6-1; J gene: TRBJ1-4; clone size: NA; D gene: NA
CDR3 DNA: TGTGCCAGCAGCTTATTCCCAAAAGCCTACGAGCAGTACTTC; CDR3 protein: CASSLFPKAYEQYF; V gene: TRBV7-9; J gene: TRBJ2-7; clone size: NA; D gene: NA
CDR3 DNA: TGTGCCAGCAGACAGACTAGCCAAGAGCAGTTCTTC; CDR3 protein: CASRQTSQEQFF; V gene: TRBV7-2; J gene: TRBJ2-1; clone size: few; D gene: TRBD2
CDR3 DNA: TGTGCCAGCAGCTTAGGTGACATCGGGAACGAGCAGTACTTC; CDR3 protein: CASSLGDIGNEQYF; V gene: TRBV5-6; J gene: TRBJ2-7; clone size: NA; D gene: NA
CDR3 DNA: TGTGCCAGCTCACCCTGGGCCAGGGGAACCTACGAGCAGTACTTC; CDR3 protein: CASSPWARGTYEQYF; V gene: TRBV18; J gene: TRBJ2-7; clone size: NA; D gene: NA
CDR3 DNA: TGTGCCAGCAGCTTATACTTGTCCCCTGGAAACACCATATATTTT; CDR3 protein: CASSLYLSPGNTIYF; V gene: TRBV7-2; J gene: TRBJ1-3; clone size: few; D gene: NA
CDR3 DNA: TGTGCCAGCAGCCAAGAATCTGCGGGGGGAGGCACAGATACGCAGTATTTT; CDR3 protein: CASSQESAGGGTDTQYF; V gene: TRBV4-2; J gene: TRBJ2-3; clone size: once; D gene: TRBD2
CDR3 DNA: TGTGCCAGTAGTACGTCCTCCGGGAGACTAGCATTAGATACGCAGTATTTT; CDR3 protein: CASSTSSGRLALDTQYF; V gene: TRBV19; J gene: TRBJ2-3; clone size: NA; D gene: TRBD2
CDR3 DNA: TGTGCCAGCAGTGAGTGGGGGGCTCTCCAAAATTCACCCCTCCACTTT; CDR3 protein: CASSEWGALQNSPLHF; V gene: TRBV2; J gene: TRBJ1-6; clone size: NA; D gene: NA
CDR3 DNA: TGTGCCAGCAGGGAGGGCGGACACCCCTCCAATGAGCAGTTCTTC; CDR3 protein: CASREGGHPSNEQFF; V gene: TRBV2; J gene: TRBJ2-1; clone size: NA; D gene: NA